The 14 T cell receptor beta chains given below trace back to one sample, sequenced in a study of T cells expressing NK-cell markers. TCRdb processed the 5' RACE reads again and assigns one entry to each CDR3 protein, with no DNA. Here the sample table reports roughly 420,000 distinct CDR3 sequences. The sequencing sample was made of blood T cells: a sorted CD56 or NKG2C T cell subset, CD4+ or CD8+ T cells, or bulk PBMC T cells (not recorded which). All receptors come from a woman aged 18 to 75 in good health.

V usage is TRBV10-3 and J usage is TRBJ2-1; the D call from TCRdb, TRBD1, cannot be confirmed without DNA. The germline V gene encodes CDR1 ENHRY and CDR2 SYGVKD. The CDR3 is 15 residues long. CDR3 protein: CAISRGTGGLNEQFF.

The chain links TRBV6-1 to TRBJ1-1; the D call from TCRdb, TRBD1, cannot be confirmed without DNA. Germline values: CDR1 MNHNS, CDR2 SASEGT. The CDR3 is made up of 15 amino acids. CDR3 residues: CASSRVAPGQFEAFF.

This sequence joins TRBV5-5 and TRBJ2-2; TCRdb's D gene call, TRBD1, goes unchecked for lack of DNA. This CDR3 contains 17 residues. The germline gives CDR1 SGHKS, CDR2 YYEKEE (reference sequence). The CDR3 sequence: CASSTLERSTNTGELFF.

V gene TRBV20-1 combines with J gene TRBJ2-3; TCRdb selects TRBD2, and the lack of DNA leaves this call unchecked. CDR1 DFQATT and CDR2 SNEGSKA come from the germline V gene (reference sequence). CDR3 length: 16 amino acids. CDR3 sequence: CSASQQAGGPRDTQYF.

This rearrangement joins TRBV29-1 to TRBJ1-5; TCRdb proposes TRBD1, but this gene call is untestable without DNA. This CDR3 has 12 amino acids. From germline, CDR1 is SQVTM and CDR2 ANQGSEA. The CDR3 region is CSVGDRGLPQHF.

The chain uses TRBV20-1 and TRBJ2-7; TCRdb selects TRBD1, and the lack of DNA leaves this call unchecked. Per the germline V gene, CDR1 is DFQATT and CDR2 is SNEGSKA (reference sequence). The CDR3 is 15 residues long. The CDR3 is CSAIGTGGFSYEQYF.

The chain has TRBV7-2 and TRBJ1-5; TCRdb returns TRBD1, unconfirmable since there is no DNA. This CDR3 spans 13 amino acids. Germline values: CDR1 SGHTA, CDR2 FQGNSA. The CDR3 here is CASSSRDLQPQHF.

The rearrangement links TRBV5-1 to TRBJ1-2; the TRBD1 assignment by TCRdb is unverifiable without DNA. The CDR3 length is 14 residues. The germline V gene encodes CDR1 SGHRS and CDR2 YFSETQ. This CDR3 is CASSEQGSSYGYTF.

The gene calls are TRBV5-6 and TRBJ2-3; TCRdb proposes TRBD2, but this gene call is untestable without DNA. Looked up from germline, CDR1 is SGHDT and CDR2 is YYEEEE. The CDR3 is made up of 15 amino acids. This CDR3 is CASSLVRIVVDTQYF.

The chain uses TRBV7-9 and TRBJ2-3; no DNA is available, so the TRBD1 call from TCRdb remains unchecked. Germline CDR1 reads SEHNR; CDR2 reads FQNEAQ (reference sequence). This CDR3 is 15 amino acids long. The CDR3 spells CASSSNRKHTDTQYF.

The chain has TRBV6-2 or TRBV6-3 and TRBJ2-3. The CDR3 totals 16 residues. Germline-derived CDR1 and CDR2 are MNHEY and SVGEGT. CDR3: CASSYLGSTRPDTQYF.

The chain joins TRBV6-5 to TRBJ1-2. In germline, CDR1 is MNHEY, CDR2 SVGAGI. The CDR3 spans 15 residues. This chain's CDR3 is CASSSSQNPPYGYTF.

The chain couples TRBV20-1 to TRBJ2-1; as DNA is missing, the TRBD2 call by TCRdb cannot be tested. Per germline, CDR1 DFQATT and CDR2 SNEGSKA (reference sequence). The CDR3 length is 15 residues. The CDR3 protein is CSAPAVTSGYNEQFF.

V and J are TRBV20-1 and TRBJ1-6; TCRdb outputs TRBD1, but without DNA this stays unchecked. Germline V gene lookup returns CDR1 DFQATT and CDR2 SNEGSKA (reference sequence). This CDR3 has 14 residues. The CDR3 loop reads CSATWSGGNSPLHF.